These T cell receptor beta chains were read from a single sample in a study of T-cell reconstitution after alpha-beta-depleted transplantation in children. TCRdb passed the PCR reads through MiXCR, listing each CDR3 protein once. Among approximately 520,000 distinct CDR3 sequences listed, about an eighth were seen once. The input for sequencing was PBMCs, mostly from graft donor cells, taken 180 days after TCRalphabeta/CD19-depleted stem cell transplant. All receptors come from a female patient between 2 and 15 years old who had a stem cell transplant for aplastic anemia, so the T cells may come from the graft donor. Both conserved end residues are part of each CDR3. The D gene is left open where the match is weak. Some rows have no size entry. The others give once, few or many, or a class for an expanded clone.

V	J	D	length	size	DNA	CDR3
TRBV5-1	TRBJ1-1	TRBD1	15	few	TGCGCCAGCAGCCTCAAGACAGGGCCTAACACTGAAGCTTTCTTT	CASSLKTGPNTEAFF
TRBV2	TRBJ2-1	TRBD2	17	few	TGTGCCAGCAGGACAGGACTAGCGGGATCCTTCTACAATGAGCAGTTCTTC	CASRTGLAGSFYNEQFF
TRBV5-1	TRBJ2-1	.	15	.	TGCGCCAGCAGCTTGGGGACTTACTCCTACAATGAGCAGTTCTTC	CASSLGTYSYNEQFF
TRBV25-1	TRBJ2-3	.	13	few	TGTGCCAGCAGTGATGTGGTAGGGGATACGCAGTATTTT	CASSDVVGDTQYF
TRBV15	TRBJ1-4	.	16	many	TGTGCCACCAGCAGAGAGAACTCAGGGATTAATGAAAAACTGTTTTTT	CATSRENSGINEKLFF
TRBV28	TRBJ1-5	TRBD1	15	.	TGTGCCAGCAGTTCCCCAGGGGGCCGCAGGCAGCCCCAGCATTTT	CASSSPGGRRQPQHF
TRBV29-1	TRBJ2-7	.	14	many	TGCAGCGTTTATGACAGCCCCTTTACCTACGAGCAGTACTTC	CSVYDSPFTYEQYF
TRBV6-1	TRBJ2-2	TRBD2	17	few	TGTGCCAGCAGAAGGACTAGCGGGAGGGCCGACACCGGGGAGCTGTTTTTT	CASRRTSGRADTGELFF
TRBV18	TRBJ2-3	.	14	.	TGTGCCAGCTCACCCTGGGACAGCACAGATACGCAGTATTTT	CASSPWDSTDTQYF
TRBV7-7	TRBJ2-5	.	15	.	TGTGCCAGCAGCCGAGGGGTGGGGTACCAAGAGACCCAGTACTTC	CASSRGVGYQETQYF
TRBV4-2	TRBJ2-1	.	16	.	TGTGCCAGCAGCCACGTCCAAGCTGGGTCCTACAATGAGCAGTTCTTC	CASSHVQAGSYNEQFF
TRBV20-1	TRBJ1-4	.	14	few	TGCAGTGCTAGAGACAGTCAAGCCGGGGAAAAACTGTTTTTT	CSARDSQAGEKLFF
TRBV28	TRBJ2-7	.	14	few	TGTGCCAGCAGTCGCGGTGGGACAAGGCCCGAGCAGTACTTC	CASSRGGTRPEQYF
TRBV13	TRBJ2-1	.	12	once	TGTGCCAGCAGCCCAGCCGAGGTTGGGCAGTTCTTC	CASSPAEVGQFF
TRBV20-1	TRBJ1-1	.	14	.	TGCAGTGCTAAAGAGACAGGACTGAACACTGAAGCCTTCTTT	CSAKETGLNTEAFF
TRBV25-1	TRBJ2-1	TRBD2	16	few	TGTGCCAGCAAATCCTCCGGGACTAGCGGGGAGAATGAGCAGTTCTTC	CASKSSGTSGENEQFF
TRBV12-3/TRBV12-4	TRBJ1-5	TRBD1	15	.	TGTGCCAGCAGTCTCCGCCCGCAGGGGGTTCAGCCCCAGCATTTT	CASSLRPQGVQPQHF
TRBV14	TRBJ2-1	.	18	.	TGTGCCAGCAGCCAAGATATACATGCAGGGAGCTCCTACAATGAGCAGTTCTTC	CASSQDIHAGSSYNEQFF
TRBV2	TRBJ1-5	TRBD1	14	few	TGTGCCAGCAGTTTACAGGGGGTAAATCAGCCCCAGCATTTT	CASSLQGVNQPQHF
TRBV9	TRBJ2-3	.	14	.	TGTGCCAGCAGCGTCGGACCCCTAGGGTCGCCGCAGTATTTT	CASSVGPLGSPQYF
TRBV5-1	TRBJ2-2	TRBD2	15	few	TGCGCCAGCGACAGCGGGAATGTTCCAGTCGGGGAGCTGTTTTTT	CASDSGNVPVGELFF
TRBV20-1	TRBJ2-7	TRBD1	15	.	TGCAGTGCCCCAATGGGACAGGGGCGCCTCCACGAGCAGTACTTC	CSAPMGQGRLHEQYF
TRBV29-1	TRBJ2-1	TRBD2	15	few	TGCAGCGTTGAAGATTGGCTAGCGGGAAGCAATGAGCAGTTCTTC	CSVEDWLAGSNEQFF
TRBV4-3	TRBJ2-1	.	16	.	TGCGCCAGCAGCCAACAGTCTAGGGGTACCTACAATGAGCAGTTCTTC	CASSQQSRGTYNEQFF
TRBV6-5	TRBJ2-7	TRBD2	16	.	TGTGCCAGCAGTTACCTGGTTCGCGGGAGAGGCTACGAGCAGTACTTC	CASSYLVRGRGYEQYF
TRBV29-1	TRBJ2-6	.	15	many	TGCAGCGTTGATCGAATTGGCTCTGGGGCCAACGGCCTGACTTTC	CSVDRIGSGANGLTF
TRBV7-9	TRBJ1-2	TRBD1	14	.	TGTGCCAGCAGCCCTGGACAGGGCCCAAATGGCTACACCTTC	CASSPGQGPNGYTF
TRBV20-1	TRBJ2-1	TRBD2	18	.	TGCAGTGCTAATAGGGCGGGAGGGCGCCCGGTTCGAGGCAATGAGCAGTTCTTC	CSANRAGGRPVRGNEQFF
TRBV14	TRBJ2-3	TRBD2	16	few	TGTGCCAGCAGCCCCCGACTAGCGGGATTCCCAGATACGCAGTATTTT	CASSPRLAGFPDTQYF